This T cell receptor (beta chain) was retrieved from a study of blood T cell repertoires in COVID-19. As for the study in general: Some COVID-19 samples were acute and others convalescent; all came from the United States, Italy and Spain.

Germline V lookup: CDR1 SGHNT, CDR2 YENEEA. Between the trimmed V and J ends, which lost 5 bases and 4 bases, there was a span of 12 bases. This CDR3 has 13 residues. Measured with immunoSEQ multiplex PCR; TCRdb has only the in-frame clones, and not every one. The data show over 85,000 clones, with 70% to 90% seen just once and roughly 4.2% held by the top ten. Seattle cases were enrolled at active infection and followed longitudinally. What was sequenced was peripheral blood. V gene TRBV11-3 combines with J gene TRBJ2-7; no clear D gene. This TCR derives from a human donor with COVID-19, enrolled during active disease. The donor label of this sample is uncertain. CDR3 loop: CASSPVFVYEQYF. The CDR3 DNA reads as TGTGCCAGCAGCCCCGTCTTCGTGTACGAGCAGTACTTC.